This T cell receptor (beta chain) came from a study of OX40 agonist ivuxolimab in advanced cancers. The data were produced by immunoSEQ multiplex PCR, yet TCRdb's version contains in-frame clones alone and is incomplete. The table includes roughly 60,000 clones, 75% to 95% detected once. V dropped 1 base and J dropped 7 bases, with 10 bases sitting between them. This CDR3 has 13 amino acids. Germline values: CDR1 SNHLY, CDR2 FYNNEI. The sequencing used CD4+ or CD8+ T cells sorted from blood, collected in a trial of the OX40 agonist ivuxolimab. This clonotype was obtained from an adult with an advanced solid tumor such as melanoma, head and neck, liver or kidney cancer. V gene TRBV2 combines with J gene TRBJ1-2; possible D gene TRBD1, 5 bases. The CDR3 loop reads CASSEGDVGGYTF. The CDR3 DNA is TGTGCCAGCAGTGAAGGGGACGTGGGTGGCTACACCTTC.